This entry concerns a single T cell receptor (beta chain). The sample originates from a study of OX40 agonist ivuxolimab in advanced cancers. The assay was immunoSEQ multiplex PCR, and TCRdb's table has in-frame clones only and misses some. The table lists 55,000 to 75,000 clones, around 85% of them singletons. Germline lookup yields CDR1 SEHNR and CDR2 FQNEAQ (reference sequence). The trim removed 6 bases at V and 4 bases at J, leaving 4 bases unmatched. This CDR3 has 15 residues. This clonotype was sampled from an adult with an advanced solid tumor such as melanoma, head and neck, liver or kidney cancer. This chain joins TRBV7-9 and TRBJ2-3, with 13 bases matching TRBD2. The sequencing used CD4+ or CD8+ T cells sorted from blood, collected in a trial of the OX40 agonist ivuxolimab. CDR3 bases: TGTGCCAGCAGACGGACTAGCGGGGGATCAGATACGCAGTATTTT. Amino acids: CASRRTSGGSDTQYF. Combining the CDR3 with reference TRBV7-9 and TRBJ2-3 gives the whole variable domain DTGVSQNPRHKITKRGQNVTFRCDPISEHNRLYWYRQTLGQGPEFLTYFQNEAQLEKSRLLSDRFSAERPKGSFSTLEIQRTEQGDSAMYLCASRRTSGGSDTQYFGPGTRLTVL.